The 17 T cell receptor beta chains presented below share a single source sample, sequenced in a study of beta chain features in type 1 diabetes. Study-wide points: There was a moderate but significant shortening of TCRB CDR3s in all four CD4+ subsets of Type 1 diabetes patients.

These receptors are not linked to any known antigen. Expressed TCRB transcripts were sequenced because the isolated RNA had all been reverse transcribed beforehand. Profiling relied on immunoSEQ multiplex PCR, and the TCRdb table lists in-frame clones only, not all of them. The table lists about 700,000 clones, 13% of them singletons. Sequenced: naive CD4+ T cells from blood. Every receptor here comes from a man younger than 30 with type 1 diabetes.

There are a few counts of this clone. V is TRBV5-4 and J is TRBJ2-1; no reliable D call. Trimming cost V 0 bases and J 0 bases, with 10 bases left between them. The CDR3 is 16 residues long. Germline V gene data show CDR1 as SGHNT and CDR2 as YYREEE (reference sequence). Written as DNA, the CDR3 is TGTGCCAGCAGCTTGGAGCGCCAAAGCTCCTACAATGAGCAGTTCTTC. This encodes CASSLERQSSYNEQFF.

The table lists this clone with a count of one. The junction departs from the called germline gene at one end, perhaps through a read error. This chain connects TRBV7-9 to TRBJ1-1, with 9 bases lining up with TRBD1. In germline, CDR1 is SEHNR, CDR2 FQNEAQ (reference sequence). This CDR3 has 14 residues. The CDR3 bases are TGTGCCAGCAGCCTCCGGACAGGGGCGGGTTTCTACGTCTTT. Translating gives CASSLRTGAGFYVF.

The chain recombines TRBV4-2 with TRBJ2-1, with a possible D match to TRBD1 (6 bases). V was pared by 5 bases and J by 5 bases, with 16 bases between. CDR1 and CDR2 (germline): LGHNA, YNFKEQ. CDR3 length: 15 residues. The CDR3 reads CASSSDSYNDNEQFF. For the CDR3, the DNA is TGTGCCAGCAGCTCGGACAGTTATAATGACAATGAGCAGTTCTTC.

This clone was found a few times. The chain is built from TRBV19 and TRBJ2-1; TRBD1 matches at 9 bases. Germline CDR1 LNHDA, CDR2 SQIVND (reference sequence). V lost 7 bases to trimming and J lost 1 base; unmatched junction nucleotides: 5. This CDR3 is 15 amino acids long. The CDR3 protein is CASNPGQGSYNEQFF. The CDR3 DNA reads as TGTGCCAGTAACCCGGGACAGGGATCCTACAATGAGCAGTTCTTC.

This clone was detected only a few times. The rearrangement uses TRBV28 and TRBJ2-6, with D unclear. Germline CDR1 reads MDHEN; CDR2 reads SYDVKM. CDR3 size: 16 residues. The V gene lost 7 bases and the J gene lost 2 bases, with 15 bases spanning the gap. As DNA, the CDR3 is TGTGCCAGCAACGCAGGAGTCTCCACTGGGGCCAACGTCCTGACTTTC. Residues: CASNAGVSTGANVLTF.

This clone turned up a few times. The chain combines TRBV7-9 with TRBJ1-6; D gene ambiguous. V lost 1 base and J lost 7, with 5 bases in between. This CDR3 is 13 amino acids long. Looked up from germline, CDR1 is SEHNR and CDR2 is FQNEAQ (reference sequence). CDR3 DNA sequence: TGTGCCAGCAGCTTAGGCAACAATTCACCCCTCCACTTT. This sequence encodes CASSLGNNSPLHF.

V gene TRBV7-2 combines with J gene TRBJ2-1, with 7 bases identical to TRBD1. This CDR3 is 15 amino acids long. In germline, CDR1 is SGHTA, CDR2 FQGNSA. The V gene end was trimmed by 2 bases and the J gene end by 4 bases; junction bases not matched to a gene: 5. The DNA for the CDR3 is TGTGCCAGCAGCTTACCTCTGGGACAGTACAATGAGCAGTTCTTC. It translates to CASSLPLGQYNEQFF.

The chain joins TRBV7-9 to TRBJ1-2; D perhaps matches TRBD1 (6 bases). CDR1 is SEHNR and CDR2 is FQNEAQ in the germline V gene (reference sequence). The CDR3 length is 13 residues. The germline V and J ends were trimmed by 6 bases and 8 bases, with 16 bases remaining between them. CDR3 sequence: CASSPQGSGGYTF. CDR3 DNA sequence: TGTGCCAGCAGTCCCCAGGGGTCTGGGGGCTACACCTTC.

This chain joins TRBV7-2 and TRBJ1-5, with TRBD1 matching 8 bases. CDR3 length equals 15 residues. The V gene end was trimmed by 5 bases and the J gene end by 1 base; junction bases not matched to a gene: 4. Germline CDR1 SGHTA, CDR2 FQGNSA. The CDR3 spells CASSRQGPSNQPQHF. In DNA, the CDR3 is TGTGCCAGCAGCCGACAGGGGCCAAGCAATCAGCCCCAGCATTTT.

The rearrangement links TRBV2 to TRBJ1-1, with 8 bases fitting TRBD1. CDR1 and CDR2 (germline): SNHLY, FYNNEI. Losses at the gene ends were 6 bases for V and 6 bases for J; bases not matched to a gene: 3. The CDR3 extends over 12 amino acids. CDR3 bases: TGTGCCAGCAGGCCGACAGGGGCTGAAGCTTTCTTT. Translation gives CASRPTGAEAFF.

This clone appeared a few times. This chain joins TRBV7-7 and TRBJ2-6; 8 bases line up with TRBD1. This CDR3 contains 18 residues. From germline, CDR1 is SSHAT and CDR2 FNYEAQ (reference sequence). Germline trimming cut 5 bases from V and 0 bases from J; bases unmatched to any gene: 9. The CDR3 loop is CASSAGTGPFSGANVLTF. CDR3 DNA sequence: TGTGCCAGCAGCGCCGGGACAGGACCTTTCTCTGGGGCCAACGTCCTGACTTTC.

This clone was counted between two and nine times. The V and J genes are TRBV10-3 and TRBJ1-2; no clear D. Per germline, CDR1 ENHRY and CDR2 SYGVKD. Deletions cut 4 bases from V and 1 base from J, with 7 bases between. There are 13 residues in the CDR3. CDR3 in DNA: TGTGCCATCAGTGGGGCAGATAACTATGGCTACACCTTC. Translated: CAISGADNYGYTF.

CDR3 in DNA: TGTGCCAGCAGTTTATTCCTAGGGTTATCATTAATGAACACTGAAGCTTTCTTT. It codes for CASSLFLGLSLMNTEAFF. J is TRBJ1-1 and V is TRBV28; D not certain. Germline V lookup: CDR1 MDHEN, CDR2 SYDVKM. V lost 1 base, J lost 0 bases, and 18 bases lay in between. This CDR3 is built from 18 residues.

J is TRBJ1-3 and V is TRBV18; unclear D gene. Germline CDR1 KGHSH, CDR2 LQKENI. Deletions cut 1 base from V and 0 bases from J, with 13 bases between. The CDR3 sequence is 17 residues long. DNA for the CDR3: TGTGCCAGCTCACCACGAGGATCCGATAGCTCTGGAAACACCATATATTTT. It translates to CASSPRGSDSSGNTIYF.

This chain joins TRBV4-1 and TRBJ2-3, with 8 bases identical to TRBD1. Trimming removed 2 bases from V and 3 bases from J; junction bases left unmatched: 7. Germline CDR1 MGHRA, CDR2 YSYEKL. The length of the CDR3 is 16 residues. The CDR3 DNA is TGCGCCAGCAGCCAACCGGGACAGGCCTATACAGATACGCAGTATTTT. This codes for CASSQPGQAYTDTQYF.

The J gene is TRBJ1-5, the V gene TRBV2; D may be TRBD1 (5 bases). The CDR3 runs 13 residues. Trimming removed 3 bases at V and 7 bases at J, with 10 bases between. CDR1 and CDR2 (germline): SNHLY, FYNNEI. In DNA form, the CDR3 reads TGTGCCAGCAGTGAGCAGGGTCACCAGCCCCAGCATTTT. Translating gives CASSEQGHQPQHF.

The CDR3 region has the DNA TGTGCCAGCAGCTTAGGTCGCTTAGGCCAAGGGAATTCACCCCTCCACTTT. Its protein product is CASSLGRLGQGNSPLHF. The chain joins TRBV11-2 to TRBJ1-6, with D hard to call. Per the germline V gene, CDR1 is SGHAT and CDR2 is FQNNGV. The CDR3 sequence is 17 residues long. Trimming left V 1 base short and J 7 bases short, with 17 bases between.